Each of the 31 T cell receptor beta chains below was sequenced from the same sample in a study of cytomegalovirus exposure and HLA in healthy donors. PCR employed 60 Vbeta and 13 Jbeta primers. Assay: immunoSEQ multiplex PCR; the TCRdb copy retains only in-frame clones and omits some. The table shows some 120,000 clones, with over 75% occurring only once. Material: PBMCs. These receptors all come from a man younger than 40 in good health and CMV-seronegative.

This chain joins TRBV6-6 and TRBJ2-7; 8 bases are shared with TRBD2. Germline CDR1 and CDR2: MNHNY and SVGAGI (reference sequence). The CDR3 has 15 residues. With V trimmed by 6 bases and J by 5 bases, 12 bases remained unmatched. CDR3 residues: CASRIPKAGDDEQYF. The CDR3 DNA sequence: TGTGCCAGCAGGATACCTAAAGCGGGAGACGACGAGCAGTACTTC.

This chain connects TRBV5-4 to TRBJ2-5, with TRBD2 matching 9 bases. The CDR3 contains 15 residues. V was pared by 0 bases and J by 4 bases, with 4 bases of the junction left unmatched. Germline-derived CDR1 and CDR2 are SGHNT and YYREEE (reference sequence). This CDR3 reads CASSLASGAGETQYF. DNA for the CDR3: TGTGCCAGCAGCTTGGCTAGCGGGGCGGGAGAGACCCAGTACTTC.

The gene calls are TRBV13 and TRBJ2-5, with 7 bases aligning to TRBD1. The end of the DNA aligns better with TRBJ2-7, so the J call may be wrong. CDR1 is PRHDT, CDR2 FYEKMQ, per germline (reference sequence). The CDR3 totals 15 residues. DNA for the CDR3: TGTGCCAGCAGCCAACCCGGGGACAGCCTCTACGAGCAGTACTTC. The encoded protein is CASSQPGDSLYEQYF.

This chain joins TRBV20-1 and TRBJ1-2; D gene unclear. The CDR3 extends over 11 amino acids. Germline V gene sequence: CDR1 DFQATT, CDR2 SNEGSKA (reference sequence). Trimming left V 4 bases short and J 3 bases short, with 6 bases between. The CDR3 region is CSANTYYGYTF. The CDR3 DNA reads as TGCAGTGCTAACACCTACTATGGCTACACCTTC.

The chain couples TRBV4-2 to TRBJ1-2; the match to TRBD1 covers 8 bases. The CDR3 consists of 15 residues. Germline V gene data show CDR1 as LGHNA and CDR2 as YNFKEQ. The ends lost 4 bases at V and 4 bases at J; junction bases unmatched: 8. The CDR3 region is CASSPPAGGRYGYTF. DNA for the CDR3: TGTGCCAGCAGCCCCCCGGCAGGGGGCCGCTATGGCTACACCTTC.

The chain recombines TRBV5-1 with TRBJ2-1; no clear D. Trimming removed 0 bases from V and 3 bases from J, with 7 bases in between. The CDR3 covers 14 residues. Germline CDR1 and CDR2: SGHRS and YFSETQ. DNA for the CDR3: TGCGCCAGCAGCTTGGTCTCGTTCTACAATGAGCAGTTCTTC. Its translation: CASSLVSFYNEQFF. Variable domain in full (rest from reference TRBV5-1 and TRBJ2-1): KAGVTQTPRYLIKTRGQQVTLSCSPISGHRSVSWYQQTPGQGLQFLFEYFSETQRNKGNFPGRFSGRQFSNSRSEMNVSTLELGDSALYLCASSLVSFYNEQFFGPGTRLTVL.

This clone is a singleton in its sample. The chain has TRBV12-2 and TRBJ1-1; the D segment call TRBD1 is taken from the table without a DNA check. TRBV12-2 is an annotated pseudogene. CDR3 size: 16 residues. CDR3 DNA sequence: TGTGCAAGTCGCTTAGACAGGGGACCAATGAACACTGAAGCTTTCTTT. It encodes CASRLDRGPMNTEAFF.

The V and J genes are TRBV5-1 and TRBJ2-5; 9 positions match TRBD1. The germline V gene encodes CDR1 SGHRS and CDR2 YFSETQ. The CDR3 loop spans 15 amino acids. Trimming removed 4 bases from V and 2 bases from J; junction bases left unmatched: 6. The CDR3 loop reads CASSVGTGNQETQYF. The CDR3 bases are TGCGCCAGCAGCGTCGGGACAGGGAATCAAGAGACCCAGTACTTC. Combining the CDR3 with reference TRBV5-1 and TRBJ2-5 gives the whole variable domain KAGVTQTPRYLIKTRGQQVTLSCSPISGHRSVSWYQQTPGQGLQFLFEYFSETQRNKGNFPGRFSGRQFSNSRSEMNVSTLELGDSALYLCASSVGTGNQETQYFGPGTRLLVL.

The rearrangement uses TRBV7-9 and TRBJ1-5; the D is unclear. This CDR3 has 13 amino acids. Germline CDR1 and CDR2: SEHNR and FQNEAQ (reference sequence). Trimming left V 5 bases short and J 3 bases short, with 8 bases between. CDR3 loop: CASSLQNNQPQHF. CDR3 DNA: TGTGCCAGCAGCCTCCAGAACAATCAGCCCCAGCATTTT.

The rearrangement links TRBV29-1 to TRBJ1-1; D unresolved. The germline V gene encodes CDR1 SQVTM and CDR2 ANQGSEA. V was trimmed by 3 bases and J by 11 bases, leaving 16 bases between them. The CDR3 contains 12 residues. The CDR3 DNA is TGCAGCGTTGAGAGGGTAGGGATGGGTGCTTTCTTT. It yields the protein CSVERVGMGAFF.

The chain combines TRBV5-1 with TRBJ1-3; 11 positions agree with TRBD1. Germline loops: CDR1 SGHRS, CDR2 YFSETQ. The CDR3 runs to 13 residues. V trimming: 5 bases; J trimming: 7 bases; junction bases outside the gene matches: 2. The CDR3 bases are TGCGCCAGCAGTTGGGACAGGGGGAACACCATATATTTT. It yields the protein CASSWDRGNTIYF.

Here the CDR3 reads CASRQGVDEKLFF. The CDR3 bases are TGTGCCAGCAGACAGGGTGTGGATGAAAAACTGTTTTTT. The chain links TRBV2 to TRBJ1-4; TRBD1 might be the D (6 bases). V was cut by 6 bases and J by 6 bases, with 11 bases left in between. The V gene's germline CDR1 is SNHLY and CDR2 FYNNEI. The CDR3 runs to 13 residues.

The V gene is TRBV5-1, the J gene TRBJ1-1; possibly TRBD1 for D (6 bases). V dropped 5 bases and J dropped 0 bases, with 11 bases sitting between them. In germline, CDR1 is SGHRS, CDR2 YFSETQ. There are 14 residues in the CDR3. CDR3 amino acids: CASSYRGLNTEAFF. The CDR3 DNA reads TGCGCCAGCAGTTATAGGGGGTTGAACACTGAAGCTTTCTTT.

The chain recombines TRBV27 with TRBJ1-6; D remains ambiguous. The V end was cut by 8 bases, the J end by 7 bases, with 15 bases between. This CDR3 is 14 amino acids long. Germline V lookup: CDR1 MNHEY, CDR2 SMNVEV (reference sequence). CDR3 sequence reads: CASAWEFTNSPLHF. The CDR3 nucleotides read TGTGCCAGCGCTTGGGAGTTTACCAATTCACCCCTCCACTTT.

The rearrangement joins TRBV27 to TRBJ2-1; 10 nucleotides match TRBD2. Germline V CDR1 and CDR2: MNHEY, SMNVEV (reference sequence). V gave up 3 bases and J gave up 4 bases; unmatched junction bases: 3. The CDR3 is 15 amino acids. Written as DNA, the CDR3 is TGTGCCAGCAGTTTGAGGACTAGCGGATACAATGAGCAGTTCTTC. Translated, it gives CASSLRTSGYNEQFF.

This clone was detected a few times. This chain connects TRBV27 to TRBJ2-2; D unresolved. V lost 5 bases and J 7 bases, leaving 11 bases between the germline ends. The CDR3 loop spans 13 amino acids. Germline V gene lookup returns CDR1 MNHEY and CDR2 SMNVEV (reference sequence). The CDR3 protein is CASSNYLRGELFF. As DNA, the CDR3 is TGTGCCAGCAGTAACTACCTTCGCGGGGAGCTGTTTTTT.

The V call is TRBV25-1, the J call TRBJ1-1; 8 positions match TRBD1. Germline V gives CDR1 MGHDK, CDR2 SYGVNS. CDR3 size: 14 residues. V was pared by 3 bases and J by 1 base, with 1 base of the junction left unmatched. In DNA form, the CDR3 reads TGTGCCAGCAGTGACGACAGGGGGAACACTGAAGCTTTCTTT. Its protein is CASSDDRGNTEAFF.

CDR3 DNA sequence: TGTGCCAGCAGCCAAGAAATAATAGCGGGAGGGCTTTCGTCCTACGAGCAGTACTTC. It specifies CASSQEIIAGGLSSYEQYF. V gene TRBV4-2 combines with J gene TRBJ2-7; TRBD2 agrees at 11 bases. CDR3 length equals 19 residues. From germline, CDR1 is LGHNA and CDR2 YNFKEQ. Trimming at V came to 0 bases and at J to 1 base, leaving 11 bases not matched to a gene.

The chain carries TRBV4-1 and TRBJ2-6; D is ambiguous. Germline CDR1 and CDR2: MGHRA and YSYEKL. V lost 0 bases and J 0 bases, leaving 9 bases between the germline ends. CDR3 length: 17 residues. CDR3 loop: CASSQEPYYSGANVLTF. In nucleotides, the CDR3 is TGCGCCAGCAGCCAAGAACCATACTACTCTGGGGCCAACGTCCTGACTTTC.

The chain recombines TRBV6-5 with TRBJ1-6, with TRBD1 identical over 9 bases. Germline CDR1 and CDR2: MNHEY and SVGAGI. V was clipped by 6 bases and J by 3 bases; unmatched bases: 3. CDR3 length: 15 residues. The CDR3 region is CASSRGQGYNSPLHF. The CDR3 DNA follows: TGTGCCAGCAGCAGGGGACAGGGCTATAATTCACCCCTCCACTTT.

The chain recombines TRBV29-1 with TRBJ2-5, with 8 bases aligning to TRBD1. V lost 5 bases to trimming and J lost 2 bases; unmatched junction nucleotides: 13. The germline gives CDR1 SQVTM, CDR2 ANQGSEA. This CDR3 has 16 residues. The CDR3 reads CSVLLGWGQAQETQYF. In nucleotides, the CDR3 is TGCAGCGTTCTTCTCGGATGGGGACAGGCTCAAGAGACCCAGTACTTC.

This clone was detected a few times. J is TRBJ2-2 and V is TRBV28; perhaps TRBD1 as D (5 bases). This CDR3 region has 12 residues. With 7 bases removed from V and 5 bases from J, the gap between germline ends came to 8 bases. Germline CDR1 is MDHEN and CDR2 is SYDVKM. The CDR3 reads CASTQGTGELFF. CDR3 DNA sequence: TGTGCCAGCACCCAGGGTACCGGGGAGCTGTTTTTT.

The chain recombines TRBV5-4 with TRBJ2-5; possible D gene TRBD1, 6 bases. Trimming pared 4 bases from V and 3 bases from J, leaving 10 bases between. This CDR3 spans 13 amino acids. Germline V gene data show CDR1 as SGHNT and CDR2 as YYREEE (reference sequence). The CDR3 region has the DNA TGTGCCAGCAGCCCTAGGGGGAAAGAGACCCAGTACTTC. Amino acid sequence: CASSPRGKETQYF.

This clone was counted a few times. The chain employs TRBV18 and TRBJ1-2, with 8 positions matching TRBD1. Germline CDR1 reads KGHSH; CDR2 reads LQKENI. This CDR3 has 15 amino acids. V shed 4 bases, J shed 3 bases, and the junction held 7 bases outside the gene matches. The CDR3 is CASSQTGEDHYGYTF. In DNA form, the CDR3 reads TGTGCCAGCTCACAGACAGGGGAAGATCACTATGGCTACACCTTC.

This CDR3 reads CSVWHTGELFF. The CDR3 bases are TGCAGCGTCTGGCACACCGGGGAGCTGTTTTTT. V is TRBV29-1 and J is TRBJ2-2, with D uncertain. The CDR3 runs to 11 residues. The V end was cut by 6 bases, the J end by 3 bases, with 5 bases between. Germline V lookup: CDR1 SQVTM, CDR2 ANQGSEA.

The chain recombines TRBV29-1 with TRBJ2-7; 7 bases fit TRBD1. V shed 3 bases and J 2 bases; nucleotides not matched to a gene: 4. The CDR3 covers 13 residues. Germline V gene lookup returns CDR1 SQVTM and CDR2 ANQGSEA. The CDR3 sequence: CSVETGNTYEQYF. CDR3 nucleotides: TGCAGCGTTGAGACAGGGAACACCTACGAGCAGTACTTC.

This clone was counted only a few times. The chain joins TRBV30 to TRBJ2-5; no clear D. Germline CDR1 is GTSNPN and CDR2 is SVGIG (reference sequence). V was clipped by 0 bases and J by 5 bases, with 10 bases between them. The CDR3 has 13 residues. The CDR3 here is CAWSVDMEETQYF. The CDR3 bases are TGTGCCTGGAGTGTAGATATGGAGGAGACCCAGTACTTC.

This chain joins TRBV6-5 and TRBJ2-7; TRBD1 agrees at 10 bases. The CDR3 covers 15 residues. Germline-derived CDR1 and CDR2 are MNHEY and SVGAGI. V gave up 6 bases and J gave up 5 bases; unmatched junction bases: 10. Here the CDR3 DNA reads TGTGCCAGCAGAAACTCCGGGACAGGGGCTCACGAGCAGTACTTC. Encoded protein: CASRNSGTGAHEQYF.

The chain joins TRBV10-3 to TRBJ2-3; TRBD2 agrees at 9 bases. The CDR3 consists of 14 residues. The trim removed 5 bases at V and 7 bases at J, leaving 7 bases unmatched. Germline V lookup: CDR1 ENHRY, CDR2 SYGVKD. The CDR3 DNA follows: TGTGCCATCAGTCATAGCGGGAGAAGGAATACGCAGTATTTT. Its protein product is CAISHSGRRNTQYF.

This rearrangement joins TRBV14 to TRBJ2-5; possible D gene TRBD2, 5 bases. Germline V gene data show CDR1 as SGHDN and CDR2 as FVKESK. The CDR3 sequence is 14 residues long. V lost 6 bases, J lost 4 bases, and 15 bases lay in between. This CDR3 is CASRGGIEGETQYF. In DNA form, the CDR3 reads TGTGCCAGCAGAGGAGGCATCGAGGGAGAGACCCAGTACTTC. Complete variable domain (other parts from reference TRBV14 and TRBJ2-5): EAGVTQFPSHSVIEKGQTVTLRCDPISGHDNLYWYRRVMGKEIKFLLHFVKESKQDESGMPNNRFLAERTGGTYSTLKVQPAELEDSGVYFCASRGGIEGETQYFGPGTRLLVL.

The chain recombines TRBV7-9 with TRBJ1-6; TRBD1 might be the D (5 bases). This CDR3 contains 15 residues. Trimming pared 5 bases from V and 5 bases from J, leaving 13 bases between. Germline V lookup: CDR1 SEHNR, CDR2 FQNEAQ (reference sequence). CDR3 coding DNA: TGTGCCAGCAGCCTCCTGGGGCACCATAATTCACCCCTCCACTTT. Its translation is CASSLLGHHNSPLHF.